Here is one T cell receptor beta chain with its context. This clonotype occurred many times. It has no known antigen specificity. No much larger clonotype is one base removed from it; base qualities were not supplied. TCR cDNA was synthesized by 5'RACE template switching, which introduced a universal primer site and unique molecular identifiers. Priming for cDNA synthesis came from both the TCR alpha and TCR beta constant segments. Library amplification involved two PCR steps, and the second step added sample barcodes and sequencing adapters. Libraries were sequenced on Illumina HiSeq 2500 (2x100 bp) or NovaSeq (2x150 bp). On the study's bioinformatics: MIGEC was used to demultiplex reads and collapse the reads into UMI consensus sequences, and MiXCR was used for V(D)J alignment. Clonotypes responding to the vaccine were identified with edgeR on replicate PBMC samples, with the criteria of FDR below 0.01 and a log2 fold change above 5 up to day 15. Each bulk clonotype was labeled CD4 or CD8 based on which sequenced repertoire, CD4 or CD8, contained the clonotype at higher abundance. TCRdb reprocessing: public reads trimmed at Q25 with fastp, clones called with MiXCR, in-frame beta chains kept. For every CDR3 protein sequence, its rows merge into one entry that carries the most common genes and DNA. These V and J calls originate from TCRdb's pipeline instead of the authors' own analysis. The sample has hundreds of thousands of distinct CDR3 sequences on record, more than 9% of them singletons. Of the sample, under 15% is held by the ten largest clones.

The treatment or condition tag for this specimen amounts to: live attenuated yellow fever vaccine strain. Two biological replicates of bulk PBMCs were collected at each blood-draw timepoint. A standard Ficoll-Paque protocol was used to isolate PBMCs from peripheral blood. TriZol was used to extract RNA from bulk PBMCs, CD4 and CD8 fractions, and dextramer-positive and dextramer-negative fractions. These data come from a study of T cells after yellow fever vaccination (dated by TCRdb to between 2019 and 2020). About the study as a whole: Libraries from fractions with low cell numbers were prepared with the SMART-Seq v4 Ultra Low Input RNA kit. Blood was collected at multiple timepoints before and after primary and secondary immunization, and bulk PBMC replicates and cell subsets were isolated. The cohort comprised two healthy male donors, one aged 18 to 30 and one aged 30 to 40 years. To track T-cell clones before and after primary and booster YFV17D yellow fever vaccination, bulk TCR alpha and beta repertoires were sequenced longitudinally.

Study-level results and caveats: FACS-sorted repertoires could contain abundant contaminating clonotypes from the bulk population, so computational filtering was required. The secondary T-cell response was found to be weaker but faster than the primary response, with a peak reached on day 5 rather than on day 15. A small fraction of clonotypes showed up in both the CD4 and CD8 compartments, probably as a result of convergent recombination. Because only two donors were included in the study, the extent to which the findings can be generalized is limited. Most clones expanded after primary vaccination (almost 97% of CD4 and 88% of CD8) were re-detected after the booster, suggesting that broad memory maintenance occurred.

This TCR was recovered from a man younger than 40 who received the YFV17D yellow fever vaccine. The sequencing used PBMCs, collected on the day of the yellow fever booster vaccination.

The CDR3 sequence is CAISLWGNTEAFF. The nucleotide sequence reads TGTGCCATCAGTCTATGGGGGAACACTGAAGCTTTCTTT. This chain is built from TRBV10-3 and TRBJ1-1; the D gene assignment is ambiguous. CDR3 length: 13 amino acids, cysteine to phenylalanine. CDR3 DNA is the only sequence kept; it has 39 bases, read in frame from the first base. Reading the germline V gene gives CDR1 ENHRY and CDR2 SYGVKD. V and J lose 5 bases and 1 base, and a span of 8 bases separates them.